This paragraph reports one T cell receptor beta chain. The data belong to a study of shared clonotypes between healthy human individuals. Generated by immunoSEQ multiplex PCR, the TCRdb table keeps only in-frame clones and is missing some. The sample consists of under 750,000 clones, 72% of them appearing once. Sequencing used memory CD4+ T cells sorted from blood. Sample subset: CD45RA-negative fraction. The sequence was collected from a woman younger than 45 in good health.

CDR3 amino acids: CASVWLPSSNQPQHF. In DNA form, the CDR3 reads TGTGCCAGTGTATGGTTGCCTTCCAGCAATCAGCCCCAGCATTTT. This chain uses TRBV6-1 with TRBJ1-5; D is unclear. V lost 9 bases to trimming and J lost 1 base, with 16 bases between them. CDR3 length: 15 residues. Germline loops: CDR1 MNHNS, CDR2 SASEGT.